A selection of T cell receptor beta chains follows, all from one sample in a study of cytomegalovirus exposure and HLA in healthy donors. Clones were read by immunoSEQ multiplex PCR, and TCRdb kept only the in-frame ones, dropping some. The sample has approximately 220,000 clones, about 80% seen once. Sequencing was done on a sample of PBMCs. The source is a male donor in good health and CMV-seronegative. Both conserved end residues are part of each CDR3. D genes are given only for firm matches. A row's size may be missing; if present it is once, few, many or a size class.

J gene	V gene	clone size	D gene	CDR3 protein	CDR3 DNA
TRBJ1-3	TRBV5-1	NA	NA	CASSGGLSSGNTIYF	TGCGCCAGCAGCGGGGGACTGAGCTCTGGAAACACCATATATTTT
TRBJ2-7	TRBV6-5	NA	NA	CASSFHDQGEQYF	TGTGCCAGCAGTTTCCACGATCAGGGCGAGCAGTACTTC
TRBJ1-1	TRBV18	NA	NA	CASSPRGAGLNTEAFF	TGTGCCAGCTCACCACGGGGCGCGGGGCTAAACACTGAAGCTTTCTTT
TRBJ1-5	TRBV30	NA	TRBD1	CAWGQGRNQPQHF	TGTGCCTGGGGACAGGGTAGGAATCAGCCCCAGCATTTT
TRBJ2-5	TRBV7-2	NA	NA	CASSPEAEGTQYF	TGTGCCAGCAGCCCGGAGGCTGAAGGGACCCAGTACTTC
TRBJ2-3	TRBV5-1	NA	TRBD1	CASSSSRDRGRADTQYF	TGCGCCAGCAGCTCGTCCCGGGACAGGGGACGGGCAGATACGCAGTATTTT
TRBJ2-7	TRBV6-5	NA	TRBD1	CASRRQGNYEQYF	TGTGCCAGCAGGCGACAGGGGAACTACGAGCAGTACTTC
TRBJ2-7	TRBV9	NA	NA	CASSPGQGGNEQYF	TGTGCCAGCAGCCCCGGGCAGGGCGGCAACGAGCAGTACTTC
TRBJ1-3	TRBV7-2	once	NA	CASSAGGRSGNTIYF	TGTGCCAGCAGTGCGGGGGGTCGGTCTGGAAACACCATATATTTT
TRBJ2-3	TRBV5-1	NA	NA	CASSLGQINTDTQYF	TGCGCCAGCAGCTTAGGACAGATAAACACAGATACGCAGTATTTT
TRBJ2-5	TRBV9	NA	TRBD2	CASSVVAGVGGQETQYF	TGTGCCAGCAGCGTGGTAGCGGGAGTGGGGGGCCAAGAGACCCAGTACTTC
TRBJ1-2	TRBV5-1	NA	TRBD1	CASSSGGQGSSYGYTF	TGCGCCAGCAGCTCAGGGGGACAGGGATCGTCCTATGGCTACACCTTC
TRBJ1-3	TRBV15	NA	TRBD1	CATSRGDSGNTIYF	TGTGCCACCAGCAGGGGGGACAGTGGAAACACCATATATTTT
TRBJ2-1	TRBV7-3	NA	TRBD2	CASSASGTYNEQFF	TGTGCCAGCAGCGCTAGCGGGACCTACAATGAGCAGTTCTTC
TRBJ2-7	TRBV7-2	once	TRBD1	CASSSWDRGTYEQYF	TGTGCCAGCAGCTCATGGGACAGGGGGACCTACGAGCAGTACTTC
TRBJ1-5	TRBV7-9	NA	NA	CASSPGGSNQPQHF	TGTGCCAGCAGCCCGGGGGGCAGCAATCAGCCCCAGCATTTT
TRBJ2-3	TRBV9	NA	TRBD2	CASSSRASGSPSTDTQYF	TGTGCCAGCAGCTCACGGGCTAGCGGGAGCCCGAGCACAGATACGCAGTATTTT
TRBJ1-1	TRBV5-1	NA	NA	CASSSRDRTGDEAFF	TGCGCCAGCAGCTCAAGAGACCGCACAGGAGATGAAGCTTTCTTT
TRBJ1-1	TRBV29-1	NA	NA	CSVEGQRLNTEAFF	TGCAGCGTTGAGGGGCAGCGATTGAACACTGAAGCTTTCTTT
TRBJ2-7	TRBV27	NA	TRBD2	CASTPQGGLAGVNEQYF	TGTGCCAGCACCCCACAGGGTGGACTAGCGGGAGTGAACGAGCAGTACTTC
TRBJ1-3	TRBV28	NA	NA	CASTFSPNSGNTIYF	TGTGCCAGCACCTTCAGTCCGAACTCTGGAAACACCATATATTTT
TRBJ1-1	TRBV7-8	NA	TRBD1	CASSPRRDRDMHTEAFF	TGTGCCAGCAGCCCCCGACGGGACAGGGACATGCACACTGAAGCTTTCTTT
TRBJ2-7	TRBV5-1	NA	TRBD2	CASSLGGLAGGYERYF	TGCGCCAGCAGCTTGGGAGGGCTAGCGGGAGGCTACGAGCGGTACTTC
TRBJ1-2	TRBV5-6	NA	NA	CASSLGGASPIYGYTF	TGTGCCAGCAGCTTGGGGGGCGCGTCTCCTATCTATGGCTACACCTTC
TRBJ2-7	TRBV9	NA	TRBD1	CASSARDRTFYEQYF	TGTGCCAGCAGCGCCCGGGACAGGACATTCTACGAGCAGTACTTC
TRBJ1-2	TRBV18	few	TRBD1	CASSPPEQGAGYTF	TGTGCCAGCTCACCACCGGAACAGGGGGCCGGCTACACCTTC
TRBJ2-1	TRBV28	NA	NA	CASSFLKVGRARNNEQFF	TGTGCCAGCAGTTTCCTGAAAGTCGGCAGGGCGAGGAACAATGAGCAGTTCTTC
TRBJ2-7	TRBV6-5	few	NA	CATAGTYSYEQYF	TGTGCCACCGCCGGGACATATTCCTACGAGCAGTACTTC
TRBJ2-2	TRBV25-1	NA	TRBD1	CASSPPGQGVAGELFF	TGTGCCAGCAGCCCCCCGGGACAGGGAGTTGCCGGGGAGCTGTTTTTT
TRBJ2-1	TRBV29-1	NA	TRBD1	CSVPRQGDVSEQFF	TGCAGCGTTCCCCGACAGGGTGACGTGAGTGAGCAGTTCTTC
TRBJ1-2	TRBV28	NA	TRBD1	CASSSGGGGYTF	TGTGCCAGCAGTTCAGGGGGCGGTGGCTACACCTTC
TRBJ2-2	TRBV28	NA	NA	CASNRENTGELFF	TGTGCCAGCAATAGAGAGAACACCGGGGAGCTGTTTTTT
TRBJ1-5	TRBV29-1	NA	NA	CSVSKSGNQPQHF	TGCAGCGTTTCCAAATCAGGGAATCAGCCCCAGCATTTT
TRBJ2-5	TRBV5-4	few	NA	CASSLGGGRAGSQETQYF	TGTGCCAGCAGCTTGGGGGGGGGCAGGGCTGGCTCTCAAGAGACCCAGTACTTC
TRBJ2-7	TRBV2	once	NA	CASSHHGQGTYEQYF	TGTGCCAGCAGTCATCATGGACAAGGCACCTACGAGCAGTACTTC
TRBJ1-5	TRBV6-5	NA	NA	CASSWAQGGGQPQHF	TGTGCCAGCAGTTGGGCTCAGGGTGGAGGGCAGCCCCAGCATTTT
TRBJ1-3	TRBV5-6	NA	NA	CASSLGTVASLSGNTIYF	TGTGCCAGCAGCTTGGGTACAGTTGCTTCCCTCTCTGGAAACACCATATATTTT
TRBJ1-6	TRBV2	NA	TRBD1	CASMLGQGFSPLHF	TGTGCCAGCATGCTGGGACAGGGTTTTTCACCCCTCCACTTT
TRBJ2-2	TRBV9	NA	TRBD2	CASSGLAGGGGELFF	TGTGCCAGCAGCGGCCTAGCGGGGGGCGGGGGGGAGCTGTTTTTT
TRBJ1-2	TRBV5-4	NA	TRBD1	CASSRSLDNRGNTF	TGTGCCAGCAGCCGATCGCTCGACAACAGGGGAAATACCTTC
TRBJ1-1	TRBV6-4	NA	TRBD1	CASSDSNRGTEAFF	TGTGCCAGCAGTGACTCGAACAGGGGCACTGAAGCTTTCTTT
TRBJ2-5	TRBV28	few	NA	CASSLVGALQETQYF	TGTGCCAGCAGTTTAGTAGGGGCTCTTCAAGAGACCCAGTACTTC